These 17 T cell receptor beta chains were sequenced from one sample in a study of metastatic and nonmetastatic thyroid tumors. Prior to thyroid surgery, none of the patients had received any treatment. TCRdb reprocessed the PCR reads via MiXCR. This sample has nearly 25,000 clones, with over 25% found just once. The sample consisted of blood. Every receptor here comes from a male donor with papillary thyroid cancer or a benign thyroid nodule (not recorded which). Some clones in this sample may be carry-over from other donors' samples.

This clone was observed many times. The V gene is TRBV5-1, the J gene TRBJ2-1, with no clear D. Germline V gives CDR1 SGHRS, CDR2 YFSETQ. This CDR3 has 9 residues. CDR3 sequence reads: CAPLWEQFF. The CDR3 DNA reads TGCGCTCCGCTTTGGGAGCAGTTCTTC.

The chain joins TRBV7-6 to TRBJ2-7; perhaps TRBD2 as D (7 bases). The CDR3 runs to 13 residues. CDR1 SGHVS and CDR2 FNYEAQ come from the germline V gene. V gave up 8 bases and J gave up 0 bases, with 11 bases separating them. In nucleotides, the CDR3 is TGTGCCAGCGGGGGGGGCTCCTCCTACGAGCAGTACTTC. Translated: CASGGGSSYEQYF. Full variable domain (outside the CDR3, taken from reference TRBV7-6 and TRBJ2-7): GAGVSQSPRYKVTKRGQDVALRCDPISGHVSLYWYRQALGQGPEFLTYFNYEAQQDKSGLPNDRFSAERPEGSISTLTIQRTEQRDSAMYRCASGGGSSYEQYFGPGTRLTVT.

This clone came up once. A junction end diverges from the germline sequence, so it may reflect a read error. The chain couples TRBV11-1 to TRBJ2-3, with 9 bases aligning to TRBD1. The CDR3 runs to 15 residues. The germline gives CDR1 SGHAT, CDR2 FQDESV (reference sequence). The CDR3 nucleotides are TGTGCCAGCAGCCCCTGGACAGGGGACGGGGATACTCAGTATTTT. It codes for CASSPWTGDGDTQYF.

The rearrangement joins TRBV7-3 to TRBJ2-3; TRBD2 matches 7 bases. Looked up from germline, CDR1 is SGHTA and CDR2 is FQGTGA. This CDR3 has 15 residues. Germline trimming cut 4 bases from V and 2 bases from J; bases unmatched to any gene: 6. In nucleotides, the CDR3 is TGTGCCAGCAGCTCCATAGCGGGTTACACAGATACGCAGTATTTT. It specifies CASSSIAGYTDTQYF. The variable domain in full, with the rest retrieved from reference TRBV7-3 and TRBJ2-3, is GAGVSQTPSNKVTEKGKYVELRCDPISGHTALYWYRQSLGQGPEFLIYFQGTGAADDSGLPNDRFFAVRPEGSVSTLKIQRTERGDSAVYLCASSSIAGYTDTQYFGPGTRLTVL.

The sample holds many counts of this clone. This rearrangement joins TRBV19 to TRBJ2-7, with 9 bases lining up with TRBD2. Germline assignment: CDR1 LNHDA and CDR2 SQIVND (reference sequence). J gave up 2 bases and V 4 bases, and 15 bases lay outside the gene matches. The CDR3 is 18 residues long. CDR3 DNA: TGTGCCAGTAGTAATACTCCCCCCACTAGCGGGCAAACCTACGAGCAGTACTTC. Protein sequence: CASSNTPPTSGQTYEQYF.

This clone appeared many times. V gene TRBV28 combines with J gene TRBJ2-2; 11 bases line up with TRBD2. The CDR3 consists of 16 residues. J was trimmed by 6 bases and V by 7 bases; bases with no gene match: 10. From germline, CDR1 is MDHEN and CDR2 SYDVKM. The CDR3 sequence is CASTTSGSSQAGELFF. Here the CDR3 DNA reads TGTGCCAGCACCACTAGCGGGAGTTCCCAAGCCGGGGAGCTGTTTTTT.

This clone was recorded many times. The chain joins TRBV7-9 to TRBJ1-4, with unresolved D. Deletions cut 0 bases from V and 6 bases from J, with 14 bases between. The CDR3 totals 16 residues. The V gene's germline CDR1 is SEHNR and CDR2 FQNEAQ (reference sequence). Written as DNA, the CDR3 is TGTGCCAGCAGCTTAGCTGTCGCTCTACTGGATGAAAAACTGTTTTTT. This sequence encodes CASSLAVALLDEKLFF.

The V call is TRBV29-1, the J call TRBJ1-2; TRBD1 matches 9 bases. Germline values: CDR1 SQVTM, CDR2 ANQGSEA. The V segment lost 4 bases and the J segment 5 bases; nucleotides outside the gene matches: 5. This CDR3 region has 13 residues. CDR3 residues: CSVVWDRVYGYTF. The CDR3 nucleotides read TGCAGCGTTGTGTGGGACAGGGTATATGGCTACACCTTC.

The chain links TRBV4-1 to TRBJ2-7, with D maybe TRBD1 (6 bases). V gave up 4 bases and J gave up 0 bases, with 10 bases separating them. In germline, CDR1 is MGHRA, CDR2 YSYEKL. The CDR3 contains 14 residues. CDR3 residues: CASSRTESSYEQYF. CDR3 bases: TGCGCCAGCAGCCGGACAGAGAGCTCCTACGAGCAGTACTTC.

This clone was seen a few times. CDR3 sequence (DNA): TGCGCCAGCAGCCAAGATAGGGGGGGACCGAATGAGCAGTTCTTC. This codes for CASSQDRGGPNEQFF. The chain has TRBV4-1 and TRBJ2-1, with TRBD2 as a possible D gene (7 bases). The CDR3 runs to 15 residues. The germline gives CDR1 MGHRA, CDR2 YSYEKL. V lost 0 bases, J lost 7 bases, and 13 bases lay in between.

The chain couples TRBV19 to TRBJ2-7; the match to TRBD2 covers 14 bases. The CDR3 totals 15 residues. Germline-derived CDR1 and CDR2 are LNHDA and SQIVND (reference sequence). V shed 3 bases, J shed 3 bases, and the junction held 1 base outside the gene matches. The CDR3 nucleotides are TGTGCCAGTAGTATGGGACTAGCGGGAGTCTACGAGCAGTACTTC. Encoded protein: CASSMGLAGVYEQYF.

This clone is labeled medium-sized. This chain links TRBV28 with TRBJ2-1; maybe TRBD2 (5 bases). Germline V CDR1 and CDR2: MDHEN, SYDVKM. V was clipped by 0 bases and J by 0 bases, with 15 bases between them. The CDR3 is 18 residues long. The CDR3 DNA reads as TGTGCCAGCAGTTTATGGACTAAAGATCTTAGCTCCTACAATGAGCAGTTCTTC. Translating it yields CASSLWTKDLSSYNEQFF.

The chain couples TRBV20-1 to TRBJ1-5; 7 nucleotides line up with TRBD1. Losses at the gene ends were 6 bases for V and 14 bases for J; bases not matched to a gene: 22. The germline gives CDR1 DFQATT, CDR2 SNEGSKA (reference sequence). The CDR3 is 15 residues long. The CDR3 DNA is TGCAGTGCCCATACAGGGGCAAATAGCAATCAGCACGAGCATTTT. It is translated as CSAHTGANSNQHEHF.

The sample holds many counts of this clone. The V call is TRBV5-1, the J call TRBJ2-5; D is unclear. Germline CDR1 is SGHRS and CDR2 is YFSETQ. This CDR3 contains 11 residues. Trimming took 4 bases from V and 1 from J, leaving 2 bases between them. CDR3 residues: CASSLQETQYF. The CDR3, as DNA: TGCGCCAGCAGCCTCCAAGAGACCCAGTACTTC.

This clone was seen ten or more times. The genes are TRBV27 and TRBJ1-2; tentative D call: TRBD1 (5 bases). Germline V lookup: CDR1 MNHEY, CDR2 SMNVEV (reference sequence). The CDR3 runs 14 residues. V lost 5 bases and J 4 bases, leaving 14 bases between the germline ends. CDR3 residues: CASSTTAGRYGYTF. The CDR3 DNA reads as TGTGCCAGCAGTACTACAGCGGGGCGCTATGGCTACACCTTC.

This clone is labeled medium-sized. The rearrangement links TRBV20-1 to TRBJ1-5, with 8 bases aligning to TRBD1. CDR3 size: 14 residues. Germline values: CDR1 DFQATT, CDR2 SNEGSKA (reference sequence). V shed 5 bases and J 7 bases; nucleotides not matched to a gene: 10. In DNA, the CDR3 is TGCAGTGCTTCCTCTGGACAGGGAGGCCAGCCCCAGCATTTT. It yields the protein CSASSGQGGQPQHF.

This clone was recorded many times. The CDR3 DNA sequence: TGTGCCAGCAGCTTAGAAAGACACACCGGGGAGCTGTTTTTT. This gives the protein CASSLERHTGELFF. V and J are TRBV7-6 and TRBJ2-2; the D is unclear. The V end lost 1 base, the J end lost 3 bases, and 6 bases lay between the germline ends. The CDR3 runs 14 residues. Germline CDR1 is SGHVS and CDR2 is FNYEAQ.